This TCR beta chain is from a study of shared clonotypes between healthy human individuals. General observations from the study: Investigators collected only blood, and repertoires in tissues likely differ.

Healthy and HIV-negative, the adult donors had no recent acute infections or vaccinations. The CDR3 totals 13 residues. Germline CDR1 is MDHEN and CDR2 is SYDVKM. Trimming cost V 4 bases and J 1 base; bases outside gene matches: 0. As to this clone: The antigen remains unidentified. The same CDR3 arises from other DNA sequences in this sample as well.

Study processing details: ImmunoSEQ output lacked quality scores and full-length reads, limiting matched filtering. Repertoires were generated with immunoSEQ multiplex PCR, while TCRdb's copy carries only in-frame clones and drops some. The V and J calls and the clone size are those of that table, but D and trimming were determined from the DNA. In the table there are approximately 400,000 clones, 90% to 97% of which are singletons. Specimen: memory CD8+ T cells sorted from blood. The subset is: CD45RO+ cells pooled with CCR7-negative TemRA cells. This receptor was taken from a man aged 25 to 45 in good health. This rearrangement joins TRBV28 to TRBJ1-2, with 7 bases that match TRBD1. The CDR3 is CASSSGGNYGYTF. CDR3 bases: TGTGCCAGCAGTTCAGGGGGTAACTATGGCTACACCTTC.